The rows below give T cell receptor beta chains drawn from one sample of a study of regulatory T cells in long-lasting Graves disease. TCRdb fed the multiplex PCR reads into MiXCR, producing one record per CDR3 protein. The sample holds about 460,000 distinct CDR3 sequences, 22% seen once. The sequencing used peripheral blood mononuclear cells (PBMCs), collected when the disease was refractory, from a patient treated with antithyroid drugs. All receptors derive from a female donor with Graves disease. Each CDR3 is given with its conserved first and last residue. D genes are given only for firm matches. A clone size is listed for some rows: how often the clone was seen (once, few, many), or a class if it is expanded.

V gene: TRBV2
D gene: TRBD1
J gene: TRBJ2-2
clone size: many
CDR3 DNA: TGTGCCAGCAGTGTACAGGGGACGAACACCGGGGAGCTGTTTTTT
CDR3 protein: CASSVQGTNTGELFF

V gene: TRBV10-3
D gene: -
J gene: TRBJ2-3
clone size: -
CDR3 DNA: TGTGCCGCCTCACCTAGCACAGATACGCAGTATTTT
CDR3 protein: CAASPSTDTQYF

V gene: TRBV12-3/TRBV12-4
D gene: TRBD1
J gene: TRBJ1-2
clone size: many
CDR3 DNA: TGTGCCAGCAGACAGGACAGGGACGTTTTCATGGGGGGCTACACCTTC
CDR3 protein: CASRQDRDVFMGGYTF

V gene: TRBV15
D gene: -
J gene: TRBJ1-1
clone size: few
CDR3 DNA: TGTGCCACCAGCAGAGGAAGACAGTCTGAAGCTTTCTTT
CDR3 protein: CATSRGRQSEAFF

V gene: TRBV6-5
D gene: -
J gene: TRBJ1-1
clone size: -
CDR3 DNA: TGTGCCAGCAGTTACTCCCGAGGAGCTTTCTTT
CDR3 protein: CASSYSRGAFF

V gene: TRBV6-5
D gene: TRBD2
J gene: TRBJ2-5
clone size: many
CDR3 DNA: TGTGCCAGCAGTTACCGGACTAGCGGTAAAGAGACCCAGTACTTC
CDR3 protein: CASSYRTSGKETQYF

V gene: TRBV5-1
D gene: -
J gene: TRBJ1-6
clone size: -
CDR3 DNA: TGCGCCAGCAGCCAAGAGATACATGGGGGAAATTCACCCCTCCACTTT
CDR3 protein: CASSQEIHGGNSPLHF

V gene: TRBV7-8
D gene: -
J gene: TRBJ1-2
clone size: many
CDR3 DNA: TGTGCCATCCGGCGGCGGGCTAACTATGGCCACACCTTC
CDR3 protein: CAIRRRANYGHTF

V gene: TRBV19
D gene: -
J gene: TRBJ1-6
clone size: -
CDR3 DNA: TGTGCCAGTACTCAAAAGGCGCAGAATTCACCCCTCCACTTT
CDR3 protein: CASTQKAQNSPLHF

V gene: TRBV29-1
D gene: -
J gene: TRBJ1-6
clone size: many
CDR3 DNA: TGCAGCACCCGGACAGAGGAGGGTTCACCCCTCCACTTT
CDR3 protein: CSTRTEEGSPLHF

V gene: TRBV20-1
D gene: TRBD1
J gene: TRBJ2-7
clone size: -
CDR3 DNA: TGCAGTGCTGAGGGACAGGGCGTAAGCGAGCAGTACTTC
CDR3 protein: CSAEGQGVSEQYF

V gene: TRBV6-1
D gene: -
J gene: TRBJ1-4
clone size: -
CDR3 DNA: TGTGCCAGCAGACCAGGGGAAAAACTGTTTTTT
CDR3 protein: CASRPGEKLFF